This T cell receptor (beta chain) was sequenced during a study of technical replicates of blood from a handful of donors. Generated by immunoSEQ multiplex PCR, the TCRdb table keeps only in-frame clones and is missing some. The sample contains more than 9,500 clones, approximately 95% of which appear only once. With V trimmed by 4 bases and J by 3 bases, 4 bases remained unmatched. The germline V gene encodes CDR1 SGDLS and CDR2 YYNGEE. The CDR3 sequence is 14 residues long. The TCR was taken from a human donor in good health. The source material was PBMCs. The V and J genes are TRBV9 and TRBJ2-7, with 10 bases that match TRBD1. For the CDR3, the DNA is TGTGCCAGCAGCTCACGGGACAGGGGCTACGAGCAGTACTTC. Amino acid sequence: CASSSRDRGYEQYF.